This T cell receptor (beta chain) was recovered during a study of cytomegalovirus exposure and HLA in healthy donors. Study findings and constraints: In a later analysis, TCR beta V- and J-gene trimming was associated with a missense DCLRE1C variant.

With 60 Vbeta and 13 Jbeta primers, the PCR was carried out. Clones were sequenced by immunoSEQ multiplex PCR, and TCRdb holds only the in-frame ones, with some missing. The sample has about 100,000 clones, roughly 80% seen once. This clone was observed a single time. Antigen unknown. CDR3 length: 14 amino acids. V lost 3 bases to trimming and J lost 2 bases, with 11 bases between them. Germline CDR1 reads MDHEN; CDR2 reads SYDVKM. The specimen sequenced was PBMCs. The source is a woman in her sixties or seventies in good health and CMV-seronegative. The chain links TRBV28 to TRBJ2-7; D gene ambiguous. CDR3 sequence reads: CASSFTPGPYEQYF. The CDR3 DNA reads TGTGCCAGCAGTTTTACTCCTGGGCCCTACGAGCAGTACTTC.